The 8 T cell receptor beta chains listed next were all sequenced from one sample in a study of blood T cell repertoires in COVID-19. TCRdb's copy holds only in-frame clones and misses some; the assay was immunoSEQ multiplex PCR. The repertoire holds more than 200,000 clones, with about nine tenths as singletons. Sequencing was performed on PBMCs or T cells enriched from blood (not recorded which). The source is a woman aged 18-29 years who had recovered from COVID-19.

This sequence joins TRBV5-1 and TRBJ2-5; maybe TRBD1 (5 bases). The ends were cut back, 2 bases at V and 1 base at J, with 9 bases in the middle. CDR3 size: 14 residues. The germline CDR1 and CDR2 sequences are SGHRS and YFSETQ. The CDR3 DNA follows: TGCGCCAGCAGCTTTCAGGGTCTCCAAGAGACCCAGTACTTC. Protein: CASSFQGLQETQYF.

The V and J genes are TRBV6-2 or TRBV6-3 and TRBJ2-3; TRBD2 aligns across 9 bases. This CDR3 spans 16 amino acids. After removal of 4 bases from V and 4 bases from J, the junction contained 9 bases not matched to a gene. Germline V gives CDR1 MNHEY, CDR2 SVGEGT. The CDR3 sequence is CASSSNSGSGADTQYF. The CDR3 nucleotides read TGTGCCAGCAGTTCCAATAGCGGGAGTGGGGCAGATACGCAGTATTTT.

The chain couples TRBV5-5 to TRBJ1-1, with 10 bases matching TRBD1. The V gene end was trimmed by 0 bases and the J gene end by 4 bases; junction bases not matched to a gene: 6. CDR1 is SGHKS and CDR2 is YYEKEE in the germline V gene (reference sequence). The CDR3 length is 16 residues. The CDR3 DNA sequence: TGTGCCAGCAGCTTGGTCGGGGGACAGGGGACCACTGAAGCTTTCTTT. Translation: CASSLVGGQGTTEAFF.

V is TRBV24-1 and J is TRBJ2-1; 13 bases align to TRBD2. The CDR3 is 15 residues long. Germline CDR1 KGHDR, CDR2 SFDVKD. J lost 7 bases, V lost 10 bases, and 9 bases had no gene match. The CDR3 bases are TGTGCCACTAGAACTAGCGGGGGGGCTACGAATGAGCAGTTCTTC. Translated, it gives CATRTSGGATNEQFF.

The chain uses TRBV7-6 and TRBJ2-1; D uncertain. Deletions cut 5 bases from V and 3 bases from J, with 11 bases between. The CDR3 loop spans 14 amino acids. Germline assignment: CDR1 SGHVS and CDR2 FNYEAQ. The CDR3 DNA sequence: TGTGCCAGCAGCCGGAGCTTGGGCTACAATGAGCAGTTCTTC. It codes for CASSRSLGYNEQFF. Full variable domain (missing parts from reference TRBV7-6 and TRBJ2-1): GAGVSQSPRYKVTKRGQDVALRCDPISGHVSLYWYRQALGQGPEFLTYFNYEAQQDKSGLPNDRFSAERPEGSISTLTIQRTEQRDSAMYRCASSRSLGYNEQFFGPGTRLTVL.

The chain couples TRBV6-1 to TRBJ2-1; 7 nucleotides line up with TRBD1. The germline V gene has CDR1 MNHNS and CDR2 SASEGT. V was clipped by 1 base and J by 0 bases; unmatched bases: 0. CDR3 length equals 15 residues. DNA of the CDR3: TGTGCCAGCAGTGAAGGACAGGGCTCCTACAATGAGCAGTTCTTC. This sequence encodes CASSEGQGSYNEQFF.

The CDR3 here is CASSSETGVSGQPQHF. The CDR3 region has the DNA TGTGCCAGCAGTTCTGAGACGGGGGTCTCAGGTCAGCCCCAGCATTTT. The chain is built from TRBV2 and TRBJ1-5; D is perhaps TRBD1 (5 bases). The CDR3 totals 16 residues. V was clipped by 5 bases and J by 6 bases, with 20 bases between them. Germline V lookup: CDR1 SNHLY, CDR2 FYNNEI.

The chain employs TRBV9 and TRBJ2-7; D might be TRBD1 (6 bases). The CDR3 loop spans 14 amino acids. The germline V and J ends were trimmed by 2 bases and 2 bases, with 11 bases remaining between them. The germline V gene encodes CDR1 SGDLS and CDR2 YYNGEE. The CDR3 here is CASSVLDSPYEQYF. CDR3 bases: TGTGCCAGCAGCGTTTTGGACAGCCCCTACGAGCAGTACTTC.